What follows are 23 T cell receptor beta chains derived from one specimen sequenced in a study of Graves' ophthalmopathy and Graves' hyperthyroidism (dated by TCRdb to 2016 to 2018). Sequencing used an Illumina HiSeq 2000. TCR beta CDR3 regions were amplified from RNA transcripts for repertoire sequencing. A first-round RT-PCR used HTBI primers with the Qiagen OneStep RT-PCR kit, followed by a second-round multiplex PCR, size selection and purification. TCRdb reanalyzed the raw reads on its own, using fastp at Q25 for trimming and MiXCR for clone calling, and kept in-frame beta chains. Rows matching on CDR3 protein sequence are summarized as one entry with the most common DNA and genes. For this sample the table gives hundreds of thousands of distinct CDR3 sequences, of which about a fifth were detected only once. Approximately 7.7% of the sample is held by the ten biggest clonotypes. The sequencing sample was made of peripheral blood. The receptors derive from a woman between 18 and 30 years old with stable Graves' hyperthyroidism. Some clones in this sample may be carry-over from other donors' samples. Donor details come from another sample of the same person, matched by shared clones.

This clonotype was seen many times. This chain joins TRBV6-1 and TRBJ2-7; no reliable D call. V was trimmed by 10 bases and J by 3 bases, leaving 10 bases between them. The CDR3 sequence is 11 residues long. Germline V lookup: CDR1 MNHNS, CDR2 SASEGT. The CDR3 bases are TGTGCCACTCGTGTGGGCTACGAGCAGTACTTC. Protein: CATRVGYEQYF.

The chain couples TRBV14 to TRBJ1-6, with 7 nucleotides matching TRBD1. Germline CDR1 reads SGHDN; CDR2 reads FVKESK. CDR3 size: 14 residues. The J segment lost 18 bases and the V segment lost 0 bases, leaving 11 bases of the junction unmatched. CDR3 sequence: CASSQEAGGTHHHF. DNA of the CDR3: TGTGCCAGCAGCCAAGAGGCAGGGGGGACACACCACCACTTT.

The V call is TRBV6-2 or TRBV6-3, the J call TRBJ1-1, with 7 bases that match TRBD1. The germline V gene encodes CDR1 MNHEY and CDR2 SVGEGT. There are 17 residues in the CDR3. After removal of 0 bases from V and 1 base from J, the junction contained 8 bases not matched to a gene. The CDR3 DNA reads TGTGCCAGCAGTTACTCCGACAGGGAAAGATGGAACACTGAAGCTTTCTTT. Translated: CASSYSDRERWNTEAFF.

This clonotype showed up many times. The gene calls are TRBV6-2 or TRBV6-3 and TRBJ2-7; D perhaps matches TRBD1 (5 bases). CDR3 length: 12 residues. V was shortened by 6 bases and J by 3 bases, with 9 bases between the two germline ends. The germline gives CDR1 MNHEY, CDR2 SVGEGT. CDR3: CASRDTGYEQYF. For the CDR3, the DNA is TGTGCCAGCAGGGATACAGGCTACGAGCAGTACTTC.

This clonotype was seen many times. The chain uses TRBV12-3 or TRBV12-4 and TRBJ1-6; D may be TRBD1 (5 bases). Trimming shortened V by 7 bases and J by 8 bases, and 15 bases separated the two germline ends. The CDR3 loop spans 14 amino acids. The chain's CDR3 is CASTSGRLYSPLHF. The CDR3 coding sequence is TGTGCCAGCACCTCGGGACGGCTCTATTCACCCCTCCACTTT.

The table lists this clonotype with a few counts. This chain connects TRBV6-1 to TRBJ2-7; tentative D call: TRBD1 (6 bases). Trimming shortened V by 7 bases and J by 7 bases, and 17 bases separated the two germline ends. The CDR3 spans 13 residues. Germline V gene sequence: CDR1 MNHNS, CDR2 SASEGT. CDR3 nucleotides: TGTGCCAGCACCACCAACAGGGATGTGGAGCAGTACTTC. Its protein is CASTTNRDVEQYF.

A remark on this clonotype: With a much larger clone just one base away, this may be a read error. The V gene is TRBV7-2, the J gene TRBJ2-3, with a tentative D call TRBD1 (6 bases). V lost 1 base and J lost 8, with 13 bases in between. The germline gives CDR1 SGHTA, CDR2 FQGNSA. The CDR3 has 14 residues. CDR3 nucleotide sequence: TGTGCCAGCAGCTTAGTTGCAGGGGCAGCTACGCAGTATTTT. It codes for CASSLVAGAATQYF.

This clonotype was seen many times. The chain is built from TRBV30 and TRBJ2-7, with D unresolved. Germline assignment: CDR1 GTSNPN and CDR2 SVGIG (reference sequence). V lost 0 bases, J lost 4 bases, and 10 bases lay in between. The CDR3 length is 13 residues. The CDR3 DNA sequence: TGTGCCTGGAGTGTACAGCGCCAATACGAGCAGTACTTC. As protein: CAWSVQRQYEQYF.

This clonotype occurred many times. The chain recombines TRBV11-2 with TRBJ2-7, with D perhaps given as TRBD1 or TRBD2 (5 bases each). The CDR3 has 16 amino acids. The V end was cut by 6 bases, the J end by 4 bases, with 22 bases between. From germline, CDR1 is SGHAT and CDR2 FQNNGV. The CDR3 here is CASSMGVTTANYEQYF. Here the CDR3 DNA reads TGTGCCAGCAGTATGGGGGTCACTACCGCTAATTACGAGCAGTACTTC.

This clonotype was counted a few times. This sequence joins TRBV4-2 and TRBJ1-3; tentatively, D is TRBD1 (5 bases). Trimming cost V 2 bases and J 0 bases, with 17 bases left between them. Germline loops: CDR1 LGHNA, CDR2 YNFKEQ. The CDR3 runs 18 residues. CDR3 nucleotides: TGTGCCAGCAGCCAAAGGGGCTTCGGGCTGCACTCTGGAAACACCATATATTTT. It is translated as CASSQRGFGLHSGNTIYF.

This clonotype showed up many times. This chain joins TRBV10-3 and TRBJ2-7; 12 bases are shared with TRBD2. The CDR3 covers 15 residues. CDR1 is ENHRY and CDR2 is SYGVKD in the germline V gene. V trimming: 3 bases; J trimming: 7 bases; junction bases outside the gene matches: 7. The CDR3 region is CAISESSGRAPEQYF. The CDR3 DNA reads TGTGCCATCAGTGAATCTAGCGGGAGGGCCCCGGAGCAGTACTTC.

This chain joins TRBV6-8 and TRBJ2-7; the match to TRBD2 covers 10 bases. Trimming removed 6 bases from V and 6 bases from J; junction bases left unmatched: 11. Per the germline V gene, CDR1 is MNHGY and CDR2 is SAAAGT. The CDR3 consists of 15 residues. The CDR3 DNA reads as TGTGCCAGCAGGCGACTCGGACTAGCGGACCCCGAGCAGTACTTC. Translated: CASRRLGLADPEQYF.

This clonotype has just a few counts. The chain links TRBV20-1 to TRBJ1-6, with D hard to call. Trimming left V 6 bases short and J 3 bases short, with 15 bases between. The CDR3 covers 15 residues. Germline-derived CDR1 and CDR2 are DFQATT and SNEGSKA (reference sequence). The CDR3 region is CSAAPGPNYNSPLHF. The CDR3, as DNA: TGCAGTGCCGCCCCGGGTCCTAACTATAATTCACCCCTCCACTTT.

This clonotype was seen a few times. Given a much more abundant clone one base away, this may be a read error. The chain recombines TRBV5-4 with TRBJ1-5; no definite D call. Germline lookup yields CDR1 SGHNT and CDR2 YYREEE (reference sequence). The CDR3 length is 15 residues. The CDR3 DNA sequence: TGTGCCAACAGCCCAGACCCGGGGATGCGTCAGCCCCAGCATTTT. The encoded protein is CANSPDPGMRQPQHF.

There are many counts of this clonotype. The chain links TRBV6-1 to TRBJ1-6; D gene ambiguous. The CDR3 has 15 amino acids. V shed 0 bases and J shed 9 bases, with 12 bases lying between them. Germline CDR1 and CDR2: MNHNS and SASEGT. The CDR3 nucleotides are TGTGCCAGCAGTGAAGCGCTCTGGGGTGGTTCACCCCTCCACTTT. Translated: CASSEALWGGSPLHF.

This clonotype was found many times. The J gene is TRBJ1-1, the V gene TRBV5-1, with TRBD1 matching 9 bases. Germline V CDR1 and CDR2: SGHRS, YFSETQ. V lost 2 bases and J lost 2; bases outside the gene matches: 10. CDR3 length: 17 residues. The CDR3 is CASSFKLPGQGNTEAFF. CDR3 bases: TGCGCCAGCAGCTTTAAACTGCCGGGACAGGGCAACACTGAAGCTTTCTTT.

The table lists this clonotype with many counts. V usage is TRBV12-3 or TRBV12-4 and J usage is TRBJ2-5, with TRBD2 matching over 9 bases. The CDR3 has 15 amino acids. The V gene end was trimmed by 6 bases and the J gene end by 5 bases; junction bases not matched to a gene: 10. CDR3 amino acids: CASSPLSGSGETQYF. In DNA, the CDR3 is TGTGCCAGCAGCCCTCTTAGCGGGAGTGGGGAGACCCAGTACTTC.

Only a few counts were recorded for this clonotype. The chain recombines TRBV7-2 with TRBJ1-3; 7 bases match TRBD1. The V and J ends lost 5 bases and 2 bases, in that order; junction bases with no gene match: 6. CDR1 SGHTA and CDR2 FQGNSA come from the germline V gene. This CDR3 spans 15 amino acids. The CDR3 region is CASSPAGTAGNTIYF. CDR3 nucleotide sequence: TGTGCCAGCAGCCCCGCCGGGACAGCTGGAAACACCATATATTTT.

Many counts were recorded for this clonotype. CDR3 sequence: CASSLSTPGTDTGELFF. The DNA of the CDR3 is TGCGCCAGCAGCTTATCAACGCCAGGGACGGACACCGGGGAGCTGTTTTTT. The V and J genes are TRBV5-1 and TRBJ2-2; D assignment may be TRBD1 or TRBD2 (5 bases each). V dropped 2 bases and J dropped 3 bases, with 17 bases sitting between them. This CDR3 spans 17 amino acids. Germline V gene data show CDR1 as SGHRS and CDR2 as YFSETQ.

At least ten counts were recorded for this clonotype. This chain connects TRBV4-1 to TRBJ2-7; D gene uncertain. Looked up from germline, CDR1 is MGHRA and CDR2 is YSYEKL. The germline V and J ends were trimmed by 3 bases and 3 bases, with 12 bases remaining between them. The CDR3 consists of 14 residues. The CDR3 protein is CASSQGLLRYEQYF. CDR3 nucleotide sequence: TGCGCCAGCAGCCAGGGATTATTGCGCTACGAGCAGTACTTC.

This clonotype turned up a few times. A read error is possible here, since a much larger clone lies one base away. The chain has TRBV6-1 and TRBJ1-5; the D gene is possibly TRBD1 (5 bases). In germline, CDR1 is MNHNS, CDR2 SASEGT. V was clipped by 4 bases and J by 11 bases, with 12 bases between them. CDR3 length: 12 amino acids. The CDR3 DNA reads as TGTGCCAGCAGTGCCCGGGGCACGACCCAGCATTTT. Translated: CASSARGTTQHF.

Points on this clonotype: A much larger clone differs from this one at a single base, so this may be a read error. The chain recombines TRBV6-2 or TRBV6-3 with TRBJ1-2; D not resolved. The V gene's germline CDR1 is MNHEY and CDR2 SVGEGT. The CDR3 totals 15 residues. The CDR3 sequence: CASSKSERPLYGFTF. In DNA, the CDR3 is TGTGCCAGCAGTAAATCGGAAAGACCCCTCTATGGCTTCACCTTC.

This clonotype showed up many times. The chain couples TRBV5-1 to TRBJ1-1; D uncertain. The V end lost 1 base, the J end lost 4 bases, and 14 bases lay between the germline ends. Per the germline V gene, CDR1 is SGHRS and CDR2 is YFSETQ. This CDR3 spans 15 amino acids. The CDR3 nucleotides are TGCGCCAGCAGCTTGACACCAGGAACGAGCACTGAAGCTTTCTTT. Translating gives CASSLTPGTSTEAFF.